A selection of T cell receptor beta chains follows, all from one sample in a study of CD8 T cells in ankylosing spondylitis. Each CDR3 protein is one row after TCRdb ran MiXCR on the 5' RACE reads. The sample lists about 160,000 distinct CDR3 sequences, approximately 20% seen once, with approximately 7.8% in the top ten. Sequenced input: blood, either unsorted or a sorted T cell fraction (not recorded which). These receptors were collected from a male donor with ankylosing spondylitis or in good health (not recorded which). Each CDR3 is given with its conserved first and last residue.

TRBJ2-1	TRBV5-1	16	CASSLFETGDYNEQFF
TRBJ2-2	TRBV10-1	15	CASGLWSSNTGELFF
TRBJ2-1	TRBV20-1	20	CSARDPLGDWTSGKGHEQFF
TRBJ1-2	TRBV5-1	13	CASSLQGPNGYTF
TRBJ2-7	TRBV29-1	14	CSVGGLKGIYEQYF
TRBJ2-4	TRBV5-1	18	CASRQDRGAKRAKNIQYF
TRBJ1-3	TRBV4-1	17	CASSLNIGVRSGNTIYF
TRBJ2-3	TRBV10-3	17	CAVGGTSGRRSADTQYF
TRBJ2-7	TRBV20-1	15	CSARESSGASYEQYF
TRBJ2-3	TRBV28	15	CASSPPAGLTDTQYF
TRBJ1-5	TRBV10-3	12	CAISTLNQPQHF
TRBJ2-3	TRBV4-1	11	CASRNTDTQYF
TRBJ2-1	TRBV19	16	CASRPLRSGFYNEQFF
TRBJ2-3	TRBV20-1	20	CSARDVFEGSGTWSTDTQYF
TRBJ2-3	TRBV28	19	CASSYTGTAGGPSTDTQYF
TRBJ2-7	TRBV12-3/TRBV12-4	11	CASSFGDEQYF
TRBJ2-1	TRBV6-5	12	CASSGDYNEQFF